This T cell receptor (beta chain) was recovered during a study of T cell changes during pregnancy in multiple sclerosis. Libraries were prepared by immunoSEQ multiplex PCR; TCRdb keeps only in-frame clonotypes and omits some of them. The sample yields 75,000 to 100,000 clones, 92% seen once. This clonotype originated in a female donor in good health, enrolled as a control in a pregnancy study. Sequences were derived from peripheral blood, sampled after pregnancy.

The CDR3 loop reads CASRIFANEQYF. CDR3 nucleotide sequence: TGTGCCAGCAGGATTTTTGCGAACGAGCAGTACTTC. The genes are TRBV2 and TRBJ2-7; the D is unclear. Trimming cost V 6 bases and J 5 bases, with 11 bases left between them. The CDR3 length is 12 residues. Per the germline V gene, CDR1 is SNHLY and CDR2 is FYNNEI.